Sequencing of this T cell receptor (beta chain) was carried out in a study of early T cells in non-severe SARS-CoV-2 infection. Study-wide context: Chains were unpaired, as sequencing was done on bulk RNA from unsorted whole blood.

TCRdb ran MiXCR on the 5' RACE reads and lists one entry per CDR3 protein. The sample has about 110,000 distinct CDR3 sequences; around 10% are singletons. Overall study results and limits: Matching with VDJdb favored anti-spike CD8 responses (missing private and CD4 specificities).

Germline V gene sequence: CDR1 SQVTM, CDR2 ANQGSEA. V shed 6 bases and J shed 0 bases, with 11 bases lying between them. This CDR3 region has 14 residues. With respect to this clonotype: Its antigen is not known.

Material for sequencing was whole blood. The TCR comes from an adult who was a healthcare worker with PCR-confirmed SARS-CoV-2 infection or an uninfected control (not recorded which). J is TRBJ1-4 and V is TRBV29-1; D is possibly TRBD1 (6 bases). CDR3 nucleotide sequence: TGCAGCGTACTGGACAGTTCAACTAATGAAAAACTGTTTTTT. Translation: CSVLDSSTNEKLFF.